Presented here are 9 T cell receptor beta chains from one specimen sequenced in a study of T and B cells in COVID-19 patients. Each TRB amplification used about 250-550 ng of genomic DNA from blood. Multiplex PCR with BIOMED2 TRB-A/B primer pools amplified TRB rearrangements. TCRdb re-derived calls from the multiplex PCR reads in MiXCR, one entry per CDR3 protein. The data hold around 12,000 distinct CDR3 sequences, with just under 30% observed a single time. Sequencing was done on a sample of blood. These receptors all come from a human donor who had recovered from COVID-19.

By share of the sample, this clonotype is medium-sized. The chain uses TRBV27 and TRBJ2-6; D is unclear. The CDR3 has 16 amino acids. Germline CDR1 reads MNHEY; CDR2 reads SMNVEV (reference sequence). V was clipped by 0 bases and J by 0 bases, with 6 bases between them. CDR3 loop: CASSLSVFSGANVLTF. CDR3 in DNA: TGTGCCAGCAGTTTATCAGTCTTCTCTGGGGCCAACGTCCTGACTTTC.

In its sample, this clonotype ranks as medium-sized. This chain uses TRBV29-1 with TRBJ2-1, with D possibly called TRBD1 or TRBD2 (6 bases each). The CDR3 is made up of 13 amino acids. Germline V lookup: CDR1 SQVTM, CDR2 ANQGSEA. V lost 4 bases and J 9 bases, leaving 16 bases between the germline ends. The CDR3, as DNA: TGCAGCGTTGGGGGGGCCCGGACTTTTGAGCAGTTCTTC. Protein: CSVGGARTFEQFF.

This clonotype has only a few counts. The chain couples TRBV18 to TRBJ1-2; perhaps TRBD1 as D (5 bases). With 2 bases removed from V and 2 bases from J, the gap between germline ends came to 21 bases. CDR1 and CDR2 (germline): KGHSH, LQKENI. The CDR3 has 18 residues. CDR3 protein: CASSPLSRPGNKNYGYTF. The CDR3 DNA follows: TGTGCCAGCTCACCATTATCGAGACCAGGGAATAAGAACTATGGCTACACCTTC. Complete variable domain (other parts from reference TRBV18 and TRBJ1-2): NAGVMQNPRHLVRRRGQEARLRCSPMKGHSHVYWYRQLPEEGLKFMVYLQKENIIDESGMPKERFSAEFPKEGPSILRIQQVVRGDSAAYFCASSPLSRPGNKNYGYTFGSGTRLTVV.

This clonotype came up a few times. CDR3 coding DNA: TGTGCCAGCTCAACCAATCACGGGGGGACGCAGTATTTT. Translation gives CASSTNHGGTQYF. The chain joins TRBV18 to TRBJ2-3; 7 positions match TRBD2. V dropped 5 bases and J dropped 9; count of bases not matched to a gene: 8. This CDR3 is built from 13 residues. Looked up from germline, CDR1 is KGHSH and CDR2 is LQKENI.

This clonotype was found a few times. The gene calls are TRBV6-2 or TRBV6-3 and TRBJ2-6; 8 bases fit TRBD2. This CDR3 comprises 17 residues. CDR1 MNHEY and CDR2 SVGEGT come from the germline V gene. V was pared by 6 bases and J by 0 bases, with 7 bases of the junction left unmatched. Here the CDR3 DNA reads TGTGCCAGCAGCGGACTAGCAGTTTCCTCTGGGGCCAACGTCCTGACTTTC. Its translation: CASSGLAVSSGANVLTF.

The V and J genes are TRBV20-1 and TRBJ2-5, with D tentatively TRBD2 (6 bases). Deletions cut 6 bases from V and 1 base from J, with 18 bases between. Germline CDR1 and CDR2: DFQATT and SNEGSKA (reference sequence). This CDR3 has 15 amino acids. This CDR3 is CSAFRDWAIQETQYF. CDR3 DNA sequence: TGCAGTGCCTTCCGGGACTGGGCTATCCAAGAGACCCAGTACTTC.

This clonotype showed up just once. Mismatch with germline at one junction end may stem from a read error. The chain combines TRBV19 with TRBJ1-3; D gene unclear. The CDR3 has 15 residues. Germline V CDR1 and CDR2: LNHDA, SQIVND (reference sequence). CDR3 in amino acids: CASSIGRLSGNTIYF. The DNA of the CDR3 is TGTGCCAGTAGCATAGGCAGGCTCTCTGGAAACACCATATATTTT. Variable domain in full (rest from reference TRBV19 and TRBJ1-3): DGGITQSPKYLFRKEGQNVTLSCEQNLNHDAMYWYRQDPGQGLRLIYYSQIVNDFQKGDIAEGYSVSREKKESFPLTVTSAQKNPTAFYLCASSIGRLSGNTIYFGEGSWLTVV.

This clonotype occurred a few times. V and J are TRBV6-2 or TRBV6-3 and TRBJ1-2, with no clear D. V lost 7 bases and J lost 8, with 20 bases in between. This CDR3 spans 14 amino acids. The V gene's germline CDR1 is MNHEY and CDR2 SVGEGT. The chain's CDR3 is CASTQTTPAAGYTF. DNA for the CDR3: TGTGCCAGCACCCAAACCACGCCCGCGGCGGGCTACACCTTC.

The sample holds a few counts of this clonotype. The CDR3 DNA follows: TGTGCCAGCAGTTACTCTACGACAGGGTCCCTCTCGAACACTGAAGCTTTCTTT. The encoded protein is CASSYSTTGSLSNTEAFF. The rearrangement uses TRBV6-6 and TRBJ1-1; 7 bases are a match to TRBD1. Germline-derived CDR1 and CDR2 are MNHNY and SVGAGI (reference sequence). J gave up 1 base and V 0 bases, and 11 bases lay outside the gene matches. The CDR3 consists of 18 residues.